The source of this T cell receptor beta chain is a study of OX40 agonist ivuxolimab in advanced cancers. Overall study context: The patients received ivuxolimab by intravenous route every 2 weeks at 0.01 to 10 mg/kg.

The CDR3 length is 14 residues. Germline CDR1 is SGHVS and CDR2 is FQNEAQ. Unmatched junction bases numbered 3, after V lost 2 bases and J lost 3 bases. Profiling relied on immunoSEQ multiplex PCR, and the TCRdb table lists in-frame clones only, not all of them. The data contain over 55,000 clones, about 83% of them seen just once; the ten biggest clones take up around 0.75%. This clone was counted only a few times. The sample in question was CD4+ or CD8+ T cells sorted from blood, obtained in a trial of the OX40 agonist ivuxolimab. The TCR sequence derives from an adult with an advanced solid tumor such as melanoma, head and neck, liver or kidney cancer. The J gene is TRBJ1-2, the V gene TRBV7-8; 7 bases are shared with TRBD1. DNA for the CDR3: TGTGCCAGCAGCTTAACAGGGGCAGACTATGGCTACACCTTC. Translation: CASSLTGADYGYTF.